This TCR beta chain was sequenced during a study of T cells in Graves' hyperthyroidism and ophthalmopathy (dated by TCRdb to between 2017 and 2020). With regard to the full study: Peripheral blood was collected at initial diagnosis, before any treatment. TCR V-J signatures able to tell the groups apart were searched for in a discovery cohort of 100 patients, of whom 40 to 45 had Graves' ophthalmopathy and about 60 had stable Graves' hyperthyroidism. Thyroid tissue and blood T-cell repertoires from about 6 Graves' hyperthyroidism patients were also compared in the study. TCR Vbeta CDR3 sequencing of fewer than 150 peripheral blood samples (approximately 44 ophthalmopathy, around 80 hyperthyroidism and around 17 progressor patients) is reported in the paper. After blood sampling, hyperthyroidism patients were treated with methimazole at a starting dose of 30 mg daily, and ophthalmopathy patients were treated with high-dose intravenous methylprednisolone. For training and testing, the 100 or so patients in the discovery cohort were randomly divided in a 7:3 ratio. Prospective prediction of ophthalmopathy was tested in an independent validation cohort consisting of fewer than 20 hyperthyroidism patients and 15 or so patients who later progressed to ophthalmopathy. Points the paper makes about the study in general: No statistical method was used to fix the sample size in advance, and group allocation was not hidden from the investigators. A 13 V-J signature model separated ophthalmopathy from stable hyperthyroidism, with just over 85% sensitivity and 81.08% specificity in cross-validation and 80%/75% in testing. In validation, progression to ophthalmopathy was predicted by the model with nearly 71% sensitivity and 72.22% specificity, a median of around 5.9 months before onset. Most expanded thyroid clonotypes (frequency above 0.001) were also found in blood, which suggests that blood repertoires may mirror thyroid immune responses.

The TCR beta CDR3 regions were amplified from RNA transcripts. A first-round RT-PCR of the TCR CDR3 used the HTBI primer set with the Qiagen OneStep RT-PCR kit. The libraries were constructed in a second round of multiplex PCR and then size-selected and purified. Paired-end sequencing of the libraries was performed with 100 bp reads on an Illumina HiSeq2000. From the authors' description of their analysis: Raw data were processed with SOAPnuke, discarding reads with adapters, uncalled bases, mean Phred below 15, or no exact constant-primer or identifier match. COPE v1.2.5 was used to merge high-quality paired reads, and clonotypes were defined as unique nucleotide sequences. Clonotypes were aligned to IMGT TRBV, TRBD and TRBJ reference segments using MiTCR v1.1. The analysis was restricted to V-J combinations with a frequency above 0.0001, which together covered just over 98% of the repertoires. A TCS score was defined as the ratio between F50 (clonal expansion) and ExV (chaos), using BLOSUM62-based TCRdist between CDR3 peptides within each V-J. Welch's t-statistics and random forest reduced approximately 520 V-J features to 13, which were used in a naive Bayes classifier (R e1071). In-frame beta chains were kept once TCRdb had trimmed the public reads at Q25 with fastp and called clones with MiXCR. Each record represents a unique CDR3 protein, reported with the most common genes and DNA among its rows. TCRdb's processing, not the authors', yielded these V and J calls. In all, the sample holds 300,000 to 350,000 distinct CDR3 sequences, and roughly 17% of those were seen once. Clones ranked in the top ten supply approximately 35% of the sample.

Stable Graves' hyperthyroidism was defined as the absence of progression to ophthalmopathy over 18 months of follow-up. Hyperthyroidism patients were newly diagnosed, had a disease duration of under 2 months, and were aged 18 to 65 years. Any patient with an uncontrolled infection, another autoimmune disease, pregnancy or lactation was excluded. Diagnoses relied on clinical symptoms, serum thyroxine and TRAb, thyroid ultrasound and orbital computed tomography. Ficoll-Paque density gradient centrifugation was used to isolate PBMCs from about 10 ml of fresh peripheral blood. Trizol reagent was used to extract total RNA, and RNA quality was then checked on an Agilent 2100 Bioanalyzer. This clonotype was found many times. What antigen it recognizes has not been identified. No base quality values were provided; no much bigger clone lies one nucleotide off. The germline V gene specifies SGHAT as CDR1 and FQNNGV as CDR2. For this chain, trimming is 5 bases at the V end and 3 bases at the J end, and the number of junction bases without a gene match is 3. The CDR3 sequence holds 13 residues, the cysteine and phenylalanine included. Only the CDR3 DNA is retained, 39 bases long and in frame from the first base.

The chain employs TRBV11-2 and TRBJ1-1; TRBD1 agrees with 7 junctional bases. This TCR was recovered from a man aged 30-40 years with Graves' hyperthyroidism. The sample was blood. The DNA sequence is TGTGCCAGCAGCAGACAGGGCGACACTGAAGCTTTCTTT. Its coded protein is CASSRQGDTEAFF.